Listed here is a single T cell receptor beta chain. Trimming cost V 0 bases and J 5 bases; bases outside gene matches: 1. CDR3 size: 13 residues. Per germline, CDR1 WNHNN and CDR2 SYGVQD (reference sequence). This specimen comes from a study of T cell changes during pregnancy in multiple sclerosis. TCRdb's copy holds only in-frame clones and misses some; the assay was immunoSEQ multiplex PCR. The sample records about 73,000 clones, approximately 92% being singletons. The chain joins TRBV10-1 to TRBJ2-7; 7 positions agree with TRBD2. The TCR originated in a female donor in good health, enrolled as a control in a pregnancy study. Sequences were derived from peripheral blood, sampled in the third trimester of pregnancy. CDR3: CASSESRENEQYF. For the CDR3, the DNA is TGCGCCAGCAGTGAGTCGCGGGAGAACGAGCAGTACTTC.